This is a list of T cell receptor beta chains from one sample in a study of cytomegalovirus exposure and HLA in healthy donors. Data came from immunoSEQ multiplex PCR; TCRdb stores just in-frame clones and leaves some out. The sample includes tens of thousands of clones, more than 70% seen only once; the top ten take about an eighth. Source material: PBMCs. These receptors all stem from a woman aged 18 to 35 in good health and CMV-seropositive. CDR3s include the opening cysteine and the closing phenylalanine or tryptophan. The D gene is left open where the match is weak. Clone sizes are given selectively: once, few, many, or a class where the clone is expanded.

14 | . | TRBJ1-2 | TRBV5-1 | . | TGCGCCAGCAGCCCAACTCAGGAATACTATGGCTACACCTTC | CASSPTQEYYGYTF
14 | . | TRBJ2-7 | TRBV6-5 | . | TGTGCCAGCAGAGGACTGGTGAGCTCCTACGAGCAGTACTTC | CASRGLVSSYEQYF
16 | . | TRBJ2-7 | TRBV27 | . | TGTGCCAGCAGTTTATCCGGGACTCCGGGCTCCTACGAGCAGTACTTC | CASSLSGTPGSYEQYF
14 | . | TRBJ1-4 | TRBV6-1 | TRBD1 | TGTGCCAGCCTACAGGGGGCACTCAATGAAAAACTGTTTTTT | CASLQGALNEKLFF
16 | . | TRBJ2-3 | TRBV4-2 | TRBD1 | TGTGCCAGCAGCCAAGACAGGGGGTTCAACACAGATACGCAGTATTTT | CASSQDRGFNTDTQYF
15 | few | TRBJ1-1 | TRBV6-4 | . | TGTGCCAGCAGTGACTCGGCGGGGGAGAACACTGAAGCTTTCTTT | CASSDSAGENTEAFF
15 | . | TRBJ2-1 | TRBV6-6 | TRBD2 | TGTGCCAGCAGCCATACTAGCGGGGCCTACAATGAGCAGTTCTTC | CASSHTSGAYNEQFF
16 | . | TRBJ1-2 | TRBV5-5 | . | TGTGCCAGCACCACGGGGGTAGGCACCTTGGGCTATGGCTACACCTTC | CASTTGVGTLGYGYTF
16 | . | TRBJ1-3 | TRBV6-5 | . | TGTGCCAGCAGTTACTCGTACCGGGTCTCCGGAAACACCATATATTTT | CASSYSYRVSGNTIYF
14 | . | TRBJ1-5 | TRBV6-5 | . | TGTGCCAGCAGTACAGGGTATAGCAATCAGCCCCAGCATTTT | CASSTGYSNQPQHF
13 | once | TRBJ1-3 | TRBV2 | . | TGTGCCAGCAGTTTGGGCCTTAGAAACACCATATATTTT | CASSLGLRNTIYF
15 | . | TRBJ2-2 | TRBV10-1 | TRBD2 | TGCGCCAGCAGCCCAGCGGGAGTGAACACCGGGGAGCTGTTTTTT | CASSPAGVNTGELFF
14 | . | TRBJ1-6 | TRBV10-3 | . | TGTGCCATCAGTGTAGAACAGAATAATTCACCCCTCCACTTT | CAISVEQNNSPLHF
14 | . | TRBJ2-7 | TRBV4-1 | . | TGCGCCAGCAGCCAAGAATATACAGCCTACGAGCAGTACTTC | CASSQEYTAYEQYF
16 | . | TRBJ1-6 | TRBV28 | . | TGTGCCAGCAGTTTGCGGGGATTATATCTTAATTCACCCCTCCACTTT | CASSLRGLYLNSPLHF
15 | . | TRBJ2-2 | TRBV6-5 | TRBD2 | TGTGCCAGCAGTTACCAGCGGGGGGGTCCCGGGGAGCTGTTTTTT | CASSYQRGGPGELFF
14 | once | TRBJ1-4 | TRBV10-2 | . | TGCGCCAGCAGTGACATAGCCGGTGTCCGTAAACTGTTTTTT | CASSDIAGVRKLFF
14 | . | TRBJ2-7 | TRBV7-9 | TRBD1 | TGTGCCAGCAGCCGCTCAGGGGGCCACTACGAGCAGTACTTC | CASSRSGGHYEQYF
17 | . | TRBJ2-1 | TRBV28 | TRBD2 | TGTGCCAGCAGCAAACTATTTCGGGGGGGCTCTGACAATGAGCAGTTCTTC | CASSKLFRGGSDNEQFF
17 | . | TRBJ2-2 | TRBV5-1 | TRBD2 | TGCGCCAGCAGCTTGGAACCTAGCGGTCATAACACCGGGGAGCTGTTTTTT | CASSLEPSGHNTGELFF
15 | . | TRBJ2-7 | TRBV13 | TRBD1 | TGTGCCAGCAGCTCGGGACAGGGGGCGAACGACGAGCAGTACTTC | CASSSGQGANDEQYF
16 | . | TRBJ2-2 | TRBV7-2 | TRBD2 | TGTGCCAGCAGCTTTTTTGCGGGGGCGAACACCGGGGAGCTGTTTTTT | CASSFFAGANTGELFF
16 | . | TRBJ1-6 | TRBV10-3 | TRBD1 | TGTGCCATCAGTGGGACAGGGGGTACCTATAATTCACCCCTCCACTTT | CAISGTGGTYNSPLHF
13 | few | TRBJ2-7 | TRBV5-4 | TRBD2 | TGTGCCAGCAGCGTACACCCCGGGACGGGGGGGTACTTC | CASSVHPGTGGYF
16 | . | TRBJ2-7 | TRBV4-3 | TRBD1 | TGCGCCAGCAGCCAAGATGCCGGGACAGCGAACTACGAGCAGTACTTC | CASSQDAGTANYEQYF
14 | . | TRBJ2-3 | TRBV7-2 | . | TGTGCCAGCAGCCCCGGCGGTGTCGCAGATACGCAGTATTTT | CASSPGGVADTQYF
17 | . | TRBJ2-7 | TRBV28 | . | TGTGCCAGCAGTTCTGCGACTAGAGGTAGGGTGGTGTACGAGCAGTACTTC | CASSSATRGRVVYEQYF
12 | . | TRBJ2-5 | TRBV18 | . | TGTGCCAGCTCCGAGGGGGTGGAGACCCAGTACTTC | CASSEGVETQYF
15 | . | TRBJ1-5 | TRBV2 | . | TGTGCCAGCAGGGGGACAACCGGGAGGGGTCAGCCCCAGCATTTT | CASRGTTGRGQPQHF
15 | . | TRBJ2-7 | TRBV18 | . | TGTGCCAGCTCACCACCGGCAGGGGAATCCTACGAGCAGTACTTC | CASSPPAGESYEQYF
16 | . | TRBJ2-2 | TRBV7-9 | TRBD1 | TGTGCCAGCAGCTCCCGGGACAGGGGGGACACCGGGGAGCTGTTTTTT | CASSSRDRGDTGELFF
12 | once | TRBJ2-1 | TRBV19 | TRBD2 | TGTGCCAGTAGTATGGGAGGGCATGAGCAGTTCTTC | CASSMGGHEQFF
15 | once | TRBJ2-3 | TRBV9 | TRBD2 | TGTGCCAGCAGCGTAGGGGGGGGGATACCAGATACGCAGTATTTT | CASSVGGGIPDTQYF
12 | few | TRBJ1-1 | TRBV29-1 | TRBD1 | TGCAGCGTTAAGGGGGCGGACACTGAAGCTTTCTTT | CSVKGADTEAFF
13 | . | TRBJ1-1 | TRBV6-1 | . | TGTGCCAGCAGTTGGACAGAGAACACTGAAGCTTTCTTT | CASSWTENTEAFF
14 | . | TRBJ1-1 | TRBV9 | . | TGTGCCAGCAGCGTAGACGGGTTCAACACTGAAGCTTTCTTT | CASSVDGFNTEAFF
15 | . | TRBJ1-6 | TRBV5-5 | . | TGTGCCAGCAGCTTGCCAGGGGCTCAATTCTCACCCCTCCACTTT | CASSLPGAQFSPLHF
15 | few | TRBJ2-3 | TRBV7-9 | TRBD2 | TGTGCCAGCAGGATAGCGGGGGGGCCAGCAGATACGCAGTATTTT | CASRIAGGPADTQYF
14 | . | TRBJ2-7 | TRBV10-3 | . | TGTGCCATCAACGGCGGGCGGGGTTACTACGAGCAGTACTTC | CAINGGRGYYEQYF
9 | . | TRBJ2-7 | TRBV21-1 | . | TGTGCCAGCCGCGGCGAGCAGTACTTC | CASRGEQYF
11 | . | TRBJ2-1 | TRBV10-1 | . | TGCGCCAGCAGTGTGTCCGGTGAGCAGTTCTTC | CASSVSGEQFF
12 | . | TRBJ2-1 | TRBV2 | TRBD2 | TGTGCCAGTCTGACTAGCGGGAATGAGCAGTTCTTC | CASLTSGNEQFF